The entry below describes one T cell receptor (beta chain). In the authors' methods: Amplifying reference gene primers gave estimates of nucleated cell counts. Measured with immunoSEQ multiplex PCR; TCRdb has only the in-frame clones, and not every one. The V and J calls and clone size come from that table; D and trimming were worked out from the DNA. The sample consists of 300,000 to 350,000 clones, around 90% of them appearing once. This specimen belongs to a study of blood T cell repertoires in COVID-19. On the study more broadly: The United States, Italy and Spain supplied acute and convalescent COVID-19 samples. T cells, B-cell-depleted T cells, or PBMCs supplied cDNA or gDNA.

The Seattle patients joined while their infection was active and were tracked longitudinally afterward. The V and J ends lost 5 bases and 5 bases, in that order; junction bases with no gene match: 6. There are 15 residues in the CDR3. Germline V lookup: CDR1 LNHNV, CDR2 YYDKDF (reference sequence). Sequenced: peripheral blood. The receptor's source is a man aged 25-45 years with COVID-19, enrolled during active disease. V gene TRBV15 combines with J gene TRBJ2-5; the match to TRBD2 covers 12 bases. In DNA, the CDR3 is TGTGCCACCAGCCCTGTGACTAGCGGGAGTGAGACCCAGTACTTC. Amino acid sequence: CATSPVTSGSETQYF.